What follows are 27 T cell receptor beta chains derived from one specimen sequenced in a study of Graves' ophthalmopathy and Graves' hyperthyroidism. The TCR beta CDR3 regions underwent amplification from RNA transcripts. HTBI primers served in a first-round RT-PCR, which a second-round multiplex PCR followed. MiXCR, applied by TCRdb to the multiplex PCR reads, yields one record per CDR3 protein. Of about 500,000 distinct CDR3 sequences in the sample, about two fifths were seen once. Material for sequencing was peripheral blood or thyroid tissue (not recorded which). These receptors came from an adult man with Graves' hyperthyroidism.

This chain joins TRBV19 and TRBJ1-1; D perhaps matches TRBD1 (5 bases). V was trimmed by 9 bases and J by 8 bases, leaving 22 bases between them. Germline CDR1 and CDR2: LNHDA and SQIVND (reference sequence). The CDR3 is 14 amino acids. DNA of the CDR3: TGTGCCAGCGGTCCCCCCGGCAGGGAAGGGGAAGCTTTCTTT. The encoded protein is CASGPPGREGEAFF.

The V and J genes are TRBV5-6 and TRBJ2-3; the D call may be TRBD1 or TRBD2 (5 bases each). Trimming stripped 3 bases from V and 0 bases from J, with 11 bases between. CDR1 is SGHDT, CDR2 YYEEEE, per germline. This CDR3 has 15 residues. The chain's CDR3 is CASSWGRTSTDTQYF. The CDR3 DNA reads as TGTGCCAGCAGCTGGGGACGGACTAGCACAGATACGCAGTATTTT.

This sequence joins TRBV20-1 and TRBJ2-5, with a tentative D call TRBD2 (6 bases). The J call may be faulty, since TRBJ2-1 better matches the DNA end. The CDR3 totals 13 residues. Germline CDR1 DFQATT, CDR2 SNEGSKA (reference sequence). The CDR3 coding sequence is TGCAGTGCAAGCATGGGGGGCTACAATGAGCAGTTCTTC. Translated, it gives CSASMGGYNEQFF.

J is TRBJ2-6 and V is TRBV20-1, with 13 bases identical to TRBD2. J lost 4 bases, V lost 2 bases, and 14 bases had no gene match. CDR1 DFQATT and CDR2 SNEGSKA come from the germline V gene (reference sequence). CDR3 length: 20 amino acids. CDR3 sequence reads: CSARYTGTSGALGGANVLTF. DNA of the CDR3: TGCAGTGCTAGATACACCGGGACTAGCGGGGCCCTTGGAGGGGCCAACGTCCTGACTTTC.

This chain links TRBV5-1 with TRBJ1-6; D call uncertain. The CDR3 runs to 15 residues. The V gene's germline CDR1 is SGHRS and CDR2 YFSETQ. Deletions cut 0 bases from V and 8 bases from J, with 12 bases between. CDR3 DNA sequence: TGCGCCAGCAGCTTGGTTCCCAGTTCGGATTCACCCCTCCACTTT. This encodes CASSLVPSSDSPLHF.

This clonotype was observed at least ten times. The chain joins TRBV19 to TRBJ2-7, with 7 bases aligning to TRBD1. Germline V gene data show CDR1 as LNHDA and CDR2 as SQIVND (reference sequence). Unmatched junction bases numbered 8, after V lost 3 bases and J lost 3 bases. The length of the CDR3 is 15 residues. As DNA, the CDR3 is TGTGCCAGTAGTATGGGTTCGGGACAGAGCTACGAGCAGTACTTC. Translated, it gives CASSMGSGQSYEQYF. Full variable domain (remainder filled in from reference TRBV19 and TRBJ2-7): DGGITQSPKYLFRKEGQNVTLSCEQNLNHDAMYWYRQDPGQGLRLIYYSQIVNDFQKGDIAEGYSVSREKKESFPLTVTSAQKNPTAFYLCASSMGSGQSYEQYFGPGTRLTVT.

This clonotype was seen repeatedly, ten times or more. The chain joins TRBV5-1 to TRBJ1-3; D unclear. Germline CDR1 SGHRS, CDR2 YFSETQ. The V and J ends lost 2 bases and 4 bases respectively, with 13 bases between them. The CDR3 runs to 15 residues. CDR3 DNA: TGCGCCAGCAGCTTAACTGAGGGCGGAGGAAACACCATATATTTT. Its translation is CASSLTEGGGNTIYF.

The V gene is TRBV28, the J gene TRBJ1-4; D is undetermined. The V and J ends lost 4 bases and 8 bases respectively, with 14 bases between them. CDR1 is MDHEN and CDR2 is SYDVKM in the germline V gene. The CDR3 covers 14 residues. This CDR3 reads CASSSAEDGEKLFF. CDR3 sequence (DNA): TGTGCCAGCAGTTCTGCGGAGGACGGGGAAAAACTGTTTTTT.

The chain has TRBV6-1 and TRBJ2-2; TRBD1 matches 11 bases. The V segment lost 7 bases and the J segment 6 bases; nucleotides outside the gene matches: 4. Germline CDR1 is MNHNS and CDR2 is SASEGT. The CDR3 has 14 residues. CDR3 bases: TGTGCCAGCACAGGACAGGGGGCTTCCGGGGAGCTGTTTTTT. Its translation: CASTGQGASGELFF.

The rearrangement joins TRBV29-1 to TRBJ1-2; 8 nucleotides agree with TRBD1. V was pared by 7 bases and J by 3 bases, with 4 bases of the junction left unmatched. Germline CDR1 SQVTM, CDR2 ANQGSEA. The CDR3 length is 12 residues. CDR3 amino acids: CSAMTGDYGYTF. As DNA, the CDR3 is TGCAGCGCTATGACAGGGGACTATGGCTACACCTTC.

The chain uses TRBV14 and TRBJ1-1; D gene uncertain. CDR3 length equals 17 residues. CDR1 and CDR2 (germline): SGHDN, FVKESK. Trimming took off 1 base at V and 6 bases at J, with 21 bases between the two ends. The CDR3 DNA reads TGTGCCAGCAGCCAAGGGTTCTCAACCCCCTACGACGCTGAAGCTTTCTTT. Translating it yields CASSQGFSTPYDAEAFF.

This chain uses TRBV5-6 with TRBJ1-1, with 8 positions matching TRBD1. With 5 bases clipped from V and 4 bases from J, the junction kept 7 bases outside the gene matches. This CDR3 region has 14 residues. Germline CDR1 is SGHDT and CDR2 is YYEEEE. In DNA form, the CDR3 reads TGTGCCAGCAGGGTACAGGGGGGCGGCACTGAAGCTTTCTTT. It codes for CASRVQGGGTEAFF. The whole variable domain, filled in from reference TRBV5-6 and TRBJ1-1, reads DAGVTQSPTHLIKTRGQQVTLRCSPKSGHDTVSWYQQALGQGPQFIFQYYEEEERQRGNFPDRFSGHQFPNYSSELNVNALLLGDSALYLCASRVQGGGTEAFFGQGTRLTVV.

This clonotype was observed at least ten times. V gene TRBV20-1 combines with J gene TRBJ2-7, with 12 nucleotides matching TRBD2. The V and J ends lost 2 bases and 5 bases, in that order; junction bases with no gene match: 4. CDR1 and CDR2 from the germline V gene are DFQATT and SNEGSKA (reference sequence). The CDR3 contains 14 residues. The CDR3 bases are TGCAGTGCTAGACTAGCGGGAGGGAGGGACGAGCAGTACTTC. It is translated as CSARLAGGRDEQYF.

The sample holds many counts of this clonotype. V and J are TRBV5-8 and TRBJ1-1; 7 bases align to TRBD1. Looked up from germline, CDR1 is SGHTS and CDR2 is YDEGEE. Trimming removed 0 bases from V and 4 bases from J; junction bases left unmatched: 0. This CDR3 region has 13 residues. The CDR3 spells CASSLEGATEAFF. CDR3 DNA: TGTGCCAGCAGCTTGGAGGGGGCCACTGAAGCTTTCTTT.

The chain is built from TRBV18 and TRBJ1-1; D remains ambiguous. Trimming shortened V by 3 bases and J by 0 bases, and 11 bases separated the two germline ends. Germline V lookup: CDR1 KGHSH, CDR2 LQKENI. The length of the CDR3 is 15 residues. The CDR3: CASSPIDKMNTEAFF. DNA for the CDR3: TGTGCCAGCTCACCGATCGATAAGATGAACACTGAAGCTTTCTTT.

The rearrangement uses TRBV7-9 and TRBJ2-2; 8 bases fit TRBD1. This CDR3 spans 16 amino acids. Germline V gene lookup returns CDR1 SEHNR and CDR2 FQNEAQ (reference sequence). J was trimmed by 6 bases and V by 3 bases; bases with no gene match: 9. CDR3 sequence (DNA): TGTGCCAGCAGCTTTGGACAGGGAAAGGATGCCGGGGAGCTGTTTTTT. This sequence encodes CASSFGQGKDAGELFF.

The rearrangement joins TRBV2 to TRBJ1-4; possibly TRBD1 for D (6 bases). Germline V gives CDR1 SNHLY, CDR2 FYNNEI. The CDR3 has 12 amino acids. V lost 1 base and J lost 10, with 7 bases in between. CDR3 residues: CASSEEGGKLFF. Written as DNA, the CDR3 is TGTGCCAGCAGTGAAGAAGGGGGAAAACTGTTTTTT.

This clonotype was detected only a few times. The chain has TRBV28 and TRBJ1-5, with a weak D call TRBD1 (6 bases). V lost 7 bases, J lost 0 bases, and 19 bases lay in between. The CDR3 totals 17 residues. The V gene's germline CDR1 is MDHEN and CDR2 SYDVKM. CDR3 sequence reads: CASTIGGRRNSNQPQHF. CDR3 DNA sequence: TGTGCCAGCACAATCGGGGGCCGACGAAATAGCAATCAGCCCCAGCATTTT. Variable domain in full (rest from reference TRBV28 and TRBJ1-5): DVKVTQSSRYLVKRTGEKVFLECVQDMDHENMFWYRQDPGLGLRLIYFSYDVKMKEKGDIPEGYSVSREKKERFSLILESASTNQTSMYLCASTIGGRRNSNQPQHFGDGTRLSIL.

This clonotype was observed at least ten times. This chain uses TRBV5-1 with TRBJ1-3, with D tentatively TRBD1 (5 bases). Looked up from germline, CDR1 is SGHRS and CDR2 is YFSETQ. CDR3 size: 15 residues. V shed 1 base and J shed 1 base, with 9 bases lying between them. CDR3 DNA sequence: TGCGCCAGCAGCTTGAACGGGGGTTCTGGAAACACCATATATTTT. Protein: CASSLNGGSGNTIYF.

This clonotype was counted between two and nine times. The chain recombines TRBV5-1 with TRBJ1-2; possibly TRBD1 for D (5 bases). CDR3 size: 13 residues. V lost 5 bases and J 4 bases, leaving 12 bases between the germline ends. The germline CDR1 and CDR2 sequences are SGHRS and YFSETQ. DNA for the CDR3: TGCGCCAGCAGACGGGACGGAAGCTATGGCTACACCTTC. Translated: CASRRDGSYGYTF. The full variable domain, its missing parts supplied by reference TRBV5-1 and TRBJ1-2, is KAGVTQTPRYLIKTRGQQVTLSCSPISGHRSVSWYQQTPGQGLQFLFEYFSETQRNKGNFPGRFSGRQFSNSRSEMNVSTLELGDSALYLCASRRDGSYGYTFGSGTRLTVV.

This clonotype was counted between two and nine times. CDR3 sequence: CASAPTGAVGYEQYF. Written as DNA, the CDR3 is TGTGCTAGTGCCCCGACAGGGGCGGTTGGCTACGAGCAGTACTTC. V gene TRBV12-5 combines with J gene TRBJ2-7; 8 nucleotides align to TRBD1. Germline assignment: CDR1 LGHNT and CDR2 FRNRAP. V lost 7 bases, J lost 3 bases, and 11 bases stayed unmatched. This CDR3 has 15 residues.

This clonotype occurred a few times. This CDR3 reads CASSLGPTGLEKLFF. CDR3 sequence (DNA): TGTGCCAGCAGCTTGGGACCTACAGGGTTAGAAAAACTGTTTTTT. This chain links TRBV5-6 with TRBJ1-4; weak D call: TRBD1 (6 bases). The CDR3 is 15 residues long. The V end lost 0 bases, the J end lost 8 bases, and 14 bases lay between the germline ends. The germline CDR1 and CDR2 sequences are SGHDT and YYEEEE.

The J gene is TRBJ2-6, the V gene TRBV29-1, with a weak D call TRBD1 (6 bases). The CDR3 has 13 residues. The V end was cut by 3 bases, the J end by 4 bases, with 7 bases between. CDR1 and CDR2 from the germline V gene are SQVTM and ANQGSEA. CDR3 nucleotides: TGCAGCGTTGAGGGGACAGGGGCCAACGTCCTGACTTTC. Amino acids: CSVEGTGANVLTF.

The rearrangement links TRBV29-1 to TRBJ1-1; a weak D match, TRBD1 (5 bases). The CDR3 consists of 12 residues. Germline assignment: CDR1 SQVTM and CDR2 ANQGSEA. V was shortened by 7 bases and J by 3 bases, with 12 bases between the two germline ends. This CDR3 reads CSGTMDYTEAFF. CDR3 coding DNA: TGCAGCGGGACAATGGATTACACTGAAGCTTTCTTT.

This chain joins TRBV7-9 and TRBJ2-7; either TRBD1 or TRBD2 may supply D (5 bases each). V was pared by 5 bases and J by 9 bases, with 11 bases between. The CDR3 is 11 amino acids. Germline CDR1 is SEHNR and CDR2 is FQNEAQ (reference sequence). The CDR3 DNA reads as TGTGCCAGCAGCACGGGGACGTCGCAGTACTTC. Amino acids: CASSTGTSQYF.

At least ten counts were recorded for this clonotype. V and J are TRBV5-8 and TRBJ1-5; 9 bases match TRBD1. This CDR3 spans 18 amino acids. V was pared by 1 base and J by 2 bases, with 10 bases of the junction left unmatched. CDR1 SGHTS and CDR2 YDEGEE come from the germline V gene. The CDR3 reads CASSLTTGGIWGNQPQHF. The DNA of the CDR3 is TGTGCCAGCAGCTTGACGACAGGGGGTATATGGGGCAATCAGCCCCAGCATTTT.

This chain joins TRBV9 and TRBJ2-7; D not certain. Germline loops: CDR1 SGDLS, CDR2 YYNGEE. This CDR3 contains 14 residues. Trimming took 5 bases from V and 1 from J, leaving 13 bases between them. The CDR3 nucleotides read TGTGCCAGCAGTTTTCGCAGGTTTTCCTACGAGCAGTACTTC. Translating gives CASSFRRFSYEQYF. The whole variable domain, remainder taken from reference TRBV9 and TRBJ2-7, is DSGVTQTPKHLITATGQRVTLRCSPRSGDLSVYWYQQSLDQGLQFLIQYYNGEERAKGNILERFSAQQFPDLHSELNLSSLELGDSALYFCASSFRRFSYEQYFGPGTRLTVT.